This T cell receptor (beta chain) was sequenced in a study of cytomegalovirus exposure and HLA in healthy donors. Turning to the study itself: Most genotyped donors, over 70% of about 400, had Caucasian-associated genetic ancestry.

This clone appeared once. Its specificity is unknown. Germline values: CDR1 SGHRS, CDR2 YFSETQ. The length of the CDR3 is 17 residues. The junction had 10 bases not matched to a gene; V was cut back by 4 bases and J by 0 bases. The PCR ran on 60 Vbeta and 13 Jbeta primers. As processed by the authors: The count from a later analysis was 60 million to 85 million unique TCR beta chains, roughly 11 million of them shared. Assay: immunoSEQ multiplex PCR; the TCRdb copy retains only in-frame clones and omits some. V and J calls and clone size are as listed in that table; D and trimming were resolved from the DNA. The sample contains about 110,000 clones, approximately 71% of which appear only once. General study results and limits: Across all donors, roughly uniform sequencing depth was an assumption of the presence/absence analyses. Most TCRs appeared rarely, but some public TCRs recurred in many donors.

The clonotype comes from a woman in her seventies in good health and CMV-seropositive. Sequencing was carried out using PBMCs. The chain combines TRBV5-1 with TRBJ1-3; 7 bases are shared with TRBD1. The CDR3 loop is CASSEGARLSSGNTIYF. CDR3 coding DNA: TGCGCCAGCAGCGAGGGGGCCAGGCTAAGCTCTGGAAACACCATATATTTT.